This T cell receptor (beta chain) was documented in a study of T cell repertoires in cytomegalovirus infection (dated by TCRdb to the late 2010s). Concerning the study at large: The peptide stimulations were aimed at well-studied HLA-B-restricted epitopes as well as recently identified HLA-C-restricted CMV epitopes, whose presentation resists viral immunomodulation. The HLA type of each donor mattered for the analysis, because public TCR beta signatures pointed to carriage of CMV infection along with the matching HLA type.

The sample's treatment or condition label is to be understood as: in vitro stimulation with specific CMV peptide epitopes to enrich CMV-specific T cells. Sequenced using an Illumina HiSeq 1500. Starting from the raw public reads, TCRdb applied fastp trimming at Q25, assembled clones with MiXCR and retained in-frame beta chains. Each record represents a unique CDR3 protein, reported with the most common genes and DNA among its rows. In all, the sample holds 700,000 to 900,000 distinct CDR3 sequences, and 25% to 30% of those were seen once. Around 13% of the sample rests with the top ten. From a lookup of the germline V gene (reference sequence), CDR1 and CDR2 are MNHEY and SMNVEV. V sheds 0 bases and J sheds 10 bases, leaving 13 bases between their ends. Reading from cysteine to phenylalanine, the CDR3 counts 15 amino acids. Only CDR3 DNA is held: 45 bases, read in frame from base 1. The study at large found these results: Carriers of CMV infection plus the relevant HLA type were discriminated by the cumulative frequency of public TCR beta family members in the study cohort and in an independent roughly 380-donor cohort. The ex vivo response was dominated by HLA-C-restricted CMV-specific TCR beta clonotypes, and the single most frequent clonotype in two of eight donors was supplied by these HLA-C-restricted clonotypes.

Details on this clonotype: The antigen this receptor binds is unknown. Base qualities are not recorded, but no much larger clone differs from it by a single base.

Material: cultured CD8+ T cells from PBMCs, obtained from culture after CMV antigen stimulation. The chain is encoded by TRBV27 joined to TRBJ1-6; a confident D gene designation cannot be given. The clonotype comes from a human donor in good health (CMV status not recorded). Some clones in this sample may be carry-over from other donors' samples. CDR3 loop: CASSLSKDIPSPLHF. The sequenced DNA is TGTGCCAGCAGTTTATCAAAAGACATTCCGTCACCCCTCCACTTT.